These 18 T cell receptor beta chains came from one sample sequenced in a study of cytomegalovirus exposure and HLA in healthy donors. 60 Vbeta and 13 Jbeta primers were used in PCR. The repertoire was sequenced with immunoSEQ multiplex PCR; TCRdb's copy has only in-frame clones and lacks some. The repertoire holds tens of thousands of clones, with about 70% as singletons. What was sequenced was PBMCs. The source is a woman aged 45 to 65 in good health and CMV-seropositive.

The V and J genes are TRBV27 and TRBJ1-2, with TRBD1 matching 7 bases. Trimming at V came to 4 bases and at J to 6 bases, leaving 5 bases not matched to a gene. Germline-derived CDR1 and CDR2 are MNHEY and SMNVEV (reference sequence). The CDR3 has 13 residues. The CDR3 sequence is CASSYRRGDGYTF. CDR3 DNA: TGTGCCAGCAGTTACCGCAGGGGGGATGGCTACACCTTC.

The chain couples TRBV7-8 to TRBJ1-5; 7 bases line up with TRBD1. The CDR3 is made up of 16 amino acids. The germline CDR1 and CDR2 sequences are SGHVS and FQNEAQ. Trimming took 2 bases from V and 6 from J; bases not matched to a gene: 10. The CDR3 coding sequence is TGTGCCAGCAGCTTATCCCTAAGGGGGCAGGGTCAGCCCCAGCATTTT. Translating it yields CASSLSLRGQGQPQHF.

The chain combines TRBV5-5 with TRBJ2-2; TRBD2 matches 14 bases. CDR1 is SGHKS, CDR2 YYEKEE, per germline (reference sequence). The CDR3 consists of 18 residues. Trimming took 4 bases from V and 4 from J; bases not matched to a gene: 9. CDR3: CASSPRLAGGQSTGELFF. In nucleotides, the CDR3 is TGTGCCAGCAGCCCTAGACTAGCGGGGGGGCAGAGCACCGGGGAGCTGTTTTTT.

This clone was detected a few times. The chain employs TRBV7-2 and TRBJ1-1; 12 bases match TRBD1. After removal of 1 base from V and 4 bases from J, the junction contained 7 bases not matched to a gene. The CDR3 sequence is 17 residues long. The V gene's germline CDR1 is SGHTA and CDR2 FQGNSA. CDR3 residues: CASSLVGTGGEGTEAFF. CDR3 DNA sequence: TGTGCCAGCAGCTTAGTTGGGACAGGGGGCGAGGGCACTGAAGCTTTCTTT.

The count of this clone is one. The chain joins TRBV7-6 to TRBJ1-2; TRBD1 matches 9 bases. Germline V CDR1 and CDR2: SGHVS, FNYEAQ. This CDR3 spans 13 amino acids. V shed 6 bases, J shed 4 bases, and the junction held 3 bases outside the gene matches. The CDR3, as DNA: TGTGCCAGCAGTTCGACAGGGGGCTATGGCTACACCTTC. Encoded protein: CASSSTGGYGYTF.

This clone came up a few times. The rearrangement uses TRBV19 and TRBJ2-7, with no clear D. The CDR3 has 14 residues. The germline V and J ends were trimmed by 2 bases and 1 base, with 9 bases remaining between them. Germline CDR1 LNHDA, CDR2 SQIVND (reference sequence). The CDR3 DNA is TGTGCCAGTAGTATACAGGCTTCTTCCTACGAGCAGTACTTC. Amino acid sequence: CASSIQASSYEQYF.

The chain employs TRBV7-2 and TRBJ1-4, with D perhaps matching TRBD1 (5 bases). The CDR3 is 12 amino acids. Trimming shortened V by 4 bases and J by 16 bases, and 16 bases separated the two germline ends. Germline values: CDR1 SGHTA, CDR2 FQGNSA. CDR3 nucleotide sequence: TGTGCCAGCAGCTCTGTACACAGGAATCCGTTTTTT. It specifies CASSSVHRNPFF.

The V call is TRBV7-2, the J call TRBJ1-1; TRBD1 aligns across 9 bases. From germline, CDR1 is SGHTA and CDR2 FQGNSA. The CDR3 runs to 17 residues. The J segment lost 0 bases and the V segment lost 1 base, leaving 6 bases of the junction unmatched. The CDR3: CASSLGRTGAMNTEAFF. CDR3 nucleotide sequence: TGTGCCAGCAGCTTAGGGCGGACAGGGGCGATGAACACTGAAGCTTTCTTT.

This clone was detected only a few times. This chain links TRBV7-8 with TRBJ1-1, with D perhaps TRBD1 (5 bases). V dropped 4 bases and J dropped 6 bases, with 12 bases sitting between them. The CDR3 is 13 amino acids. Germline V gene sequence: CDR1 SGHVS, CDR2 FQNEAQ. Written as DNA, the CDR3 is TGTGCCAGCAGCTACCGAAGGGGCGCTGAAGCTTTCTTT. It codes for CASSYRRGAEAFF.

V usage is TRBV5-5 and J usage is TRBJ2-7, with D maybe TRBD1 (5 bases). The ends were cut back, 2 bases at V and 0 bases at J, with 12 bases in the middle. Germline V gene data show CDR1 as SGHKS and CDR2 as YYEKEE (reference sequence). This CDR3 comprises 15 residues. For the CDR3, the DNA is TGTGCCAGCAGCTTAATTAGGGGTCCCTCCTACGAGCAGTACTTC. Translation: CASSLIRGPSYEQYF.

The chain is built from TRBV7-2 and TRBJ2-7; TRBD1 agrees at 7 bases. CDR1 and CDR2 (germline): SGHTA, FQGNSA. V gave up 5 bases and J gave up 6 bases; unmatched junction bases: 10. The CDR3 length is 14 residues. For the CDR3, the DNA is TGTGCCAGCAGCGTCGGGACAGTTCACGGCGAGCAGTACTTC. It encodes CASSVGTVHGEQYF.

A few counts support this clone. V is TRBV6-6 and J is TRBJ1-1, with 9 bases matching TRBD1. V lost 4 bases to trimming and J lost 4 bases; unmatched junction nucleotides: 7. The germline gives CDR1 MNHNY, CDR2 SVGAGI (reference sequence). This CDR3 is built from 15 residues. The CDR3 DNA follows: TGTGCCAGCAGTTGGGACAGGGCGTTGAGCACTGAAGCTTTCTTT. Translation: CASSWDRALSTEAFF.

This clone was detected only a few times. The chain joins TRBV27 to TRBJ1-1; 7 bases agree with TRBD1. Germline CDR1 and CDR2: MNHEY and SMNVEV (reference sequence). Germline trimming cut 4 bases from V and 2 bases from J; bases unmatched to any gene: 4. The length of the CDR3 is 14 residues. The CDR3: CASSYTGENTEAFF. DNA for the CDR3: TGTGCCAGCAGTTATACAGGGGAAAACACTGAAGCTTTCTTT.

The chain employs TRBV6-4 and TRBJ2-3; 10 bases fit TRBD2. Germline lookup yields CDR1 MRHNA and CDR2 SNTAGT. The length of the CDR3 is 15 residues. The V segment lost 3 bases and the J segment 5 bases; nucleotides outside the gene matches: 5. The CDR3 DNA reads TGTGCCAGCAGTGAGCAGCGGGGGGGCCAAGATACGCAGTATTTT. Translating gives CASSEQRGGQDTQYF.

V usage is TRBV7-9 and J usage is TRBJ1-5; 8 positions agree with TRBD1. The CDR3 length is 15 residues. The trim removed 3 bases at V and 4 bases at J, leaving 5 bases unmatched. Looked up from germline, CDR1 is SEHNR and CDR2 is FQNEAQ (reference sequence). The CDR3 nucleotides are TGTGCCAGCAGCTTCGGACAGGGTGGGAATCAGCCCCAGCATTTT. Translating it yields CASSFGQGGNQPQHF.

The rearrangement joins TRBV19 to TRBJ1-1; a possible D gene is TRBD1 (5 bases). Germline lookup yields CDR1 LNHDA and CDR2 SQIVND (reference sequence). The CDR3 has 13 residues. Trimming removed 3 bases at V and 1 base at J, with 6 bases between. The CDR3 reads CASSMQGNTEAFF. The CDR3 nucleotides read TGTGCCAGTAGTATGCAGGGGAACACTGAAGCTTTCTTT.

V gene TRBV11-2 combines with J gene TRBJ2-3; TRBD2 matches 8 bases. V was clipped by 1 base and J by 4 bases; unmatched bases: 13. The CDR3 covers 18 residues. Germline V gene sequence: CDR1 SGHAT, CDR2 FQNNGV. CDR3 bases: TGTGCCAGCAGCTTAGGGGGCAGGGTGGCGGGGGGCCCAGATACGCAGTATTTT. It is translated as CASSLGGRVAGGPDTQYF.

The chain is built from TRBV7-8 and TRBJ2-7; D might be TRBD2 (5 bases). The CDR3 has 14 residues. The germline V and J ends were trimmed by 1 base and 5 bases, with 12 bases remaining between them. In germline, CDR1 is SGHVS, CDR2 FQNEAQ. CDR3 in amino acids: CASSLGVDSDEQYF. The CDR3 bases are TGTGCCAGCAGCTTAGGCGTTGATAGCGACGAGCAGTACTTC.